The clone carrying this T cell receptor (beta chain) was observed a few times. It was version v3.0 of the immunoSEQ assay that was run at survey level. Some clones are missing from TCRdb's copy, which holds only in-frame ones; the method was immunoSEQ multiplex PCR. The repertoire includes 15,000 to 20,000 clones, 75% to 85% of them detected once, and approximately 4.2% sits in the top ten. The data are from a study of long-term antiretroviral therapy in people with HIV. Trimming took off 8 bases at V and 4 bases at J, with 17 bases between the two ends. The CDR3 loop spans 14 amino acids. Germline CDR1 reads SEHNR; CDR2 reads FQNEAQ (reference sequence).

The origin of this receptor is a man aged 18 to 30 with HIV. The starting material was unsorted PBMCs, obtained 0.1 years before starting antiretroviral therapy. This chain connects TRBV7-9 to TRBJ2-5; possibly TRBD2 for D (5 bases). The CDR3 reads CASVSMRASETQYF. CDR3 bases: TGTGCCAGCGTATCTATGAGGGCCTCAGAGACCCAGTACTTC.